Below, one T cell receptor (beta chain) is given with its context. Germline CDR1 is SQVTM and CDR2 is ANQGSEA. The V segment lost 1 base and the J segment 6 bases; nucleotides outside the gene matches: 9. This CDR3 region has 15 residues. Under the authors' procedure: The assay estimated nucleated cells by amplifying reference gene primers. TCRdb keeps only in-frame clones here, not all; method: immunoSEQ multiplex PCR. That table is the source of V, J and clone size, and D and trimming were worked out from the DNA. The sample comprises 13,000 to 15,000 clones, approximately 90% of which are singletons, and 5% to 6.5% rests with the top ten. These data originate in a study of blood T cell repertoires in COVID-19. Study summary: Samples of COVID-19 (acute and convalescent) were obtained from the United States, Italy and Spain. In each case, the material was cDNA or gDNA derived from T cells, B-cell-depleted T cells, or PBMCs.

Sequencing was done on a sample of peripheral blood. The sequence derives from a human donor in a cohort sampled during active COVID-19. The chain joins TRBV29-1 to TRBJ2-7; TRBD2 matches at 10 bases. CDR3 nucleotide sequence: TGCAGCGTTGAAGTTTGGCTAGCGGGAGTTCGCGAGCAGTACTTC. Protein product: CSVEVWLAGVREQYF.